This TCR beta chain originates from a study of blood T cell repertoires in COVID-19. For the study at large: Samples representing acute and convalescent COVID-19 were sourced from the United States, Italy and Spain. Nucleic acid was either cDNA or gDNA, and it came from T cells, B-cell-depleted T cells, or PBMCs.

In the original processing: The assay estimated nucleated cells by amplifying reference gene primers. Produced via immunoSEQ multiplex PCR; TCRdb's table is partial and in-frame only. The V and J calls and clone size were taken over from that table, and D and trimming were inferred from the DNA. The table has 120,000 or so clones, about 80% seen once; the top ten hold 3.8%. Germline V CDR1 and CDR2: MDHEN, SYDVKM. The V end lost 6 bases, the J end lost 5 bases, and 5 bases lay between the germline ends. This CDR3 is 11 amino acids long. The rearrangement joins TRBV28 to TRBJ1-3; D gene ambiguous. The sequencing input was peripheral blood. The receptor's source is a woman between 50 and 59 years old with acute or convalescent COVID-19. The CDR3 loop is CASSQRNTIYF. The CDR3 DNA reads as TGTGCCAGCAGCCAGAGAAACACCATATATTTT.